The T cell receptor (beta chain) described here comes from a study of beta chain features in type 1 diabetes (dated by TCRdb to between 2018 and 2020). Looking at the study overall: No differences in mean age, gender distribution, total cell number or subset yield were found between patients and healthy donors. The study compared the TCRB repertoires of sorted circulating CD4+ T cell subsets in recently diagnosed type 1 diabetes patients with those in matched healthy donors. A total of roughly 99 million sorted cells were examined across all samples, and the number of cells per subset was strongly correlated with RNA yield. Naive and central memory subsets were obtained from all 30 or so donors, but regulatory and stem cell-like memory subsets were isolated from only 8 patients and about 8 healthy donors. Beyond this particular receptor, the publication reports: Type 1 diabetes patients showed a moderate but significant shortening of TCRB CDR3 length in all four CD4+ subsets. HLA sub-analyses involved small numbers of individuals, so any influence of HLA type on TCRB rearrangement remained unresolved. PCR may preferentially amplify shorter templates, but because patient and control samples were amplified and corrected together, any resulting skew would affect both groups equally. Naive, central memory and regulatory TCRB repertoires appeared to be more alike among patients than among healthy donors. Sequencing cDNA rather than genomic DNA could over-represent highly expressing activated cells, although activation and CD3 levels did not differ between groups. At VDJ recombination sites, type 1 diabetes patients had fewer insertions and more deleted nucleotides, which implies abnormalities in thymic rearrangement.

This clone appeared a single time. The specificity of this receptor is unknown. No per-base quality is available; no much larger clone lies one base away. Each donor gave one peripheral blood draw, around 0.12 L on average, collected into heparinised tubes. A BD FACSAria II was used to sort naive, central memory, regulatory and stem cell-like memory CD4+ T cells with a panel that included CD45RO, CCR7, CD25, CD127, CD95 and CD27. Purity was above 95% for every sorted population. PBMCs were isolated right away by Lymphoprep density gradient centrifugation and were stained directly, without culture. So that batch effects would be minimized, each experiment stained and sorted samples in pairs, pairing one healthy donor with one patient. The High Capacity cDNA Reverse Transcription Kit was used to reverse transcribe all of the isolated RNA, meaning that expressed TCRB transcripts were what got sequenced. Deep immunoSEQ sequencing was applied to naive, central memory and regulatory T cell samples, giving an average of about 3.7 million total reads per sample. After sorted cells were lysed in RLT buffer, RNA was extracted with DNase-treated RNeasy Micro or Mini kits, with the choice depending on cell number. Each cell subset was processed on its own to prevent cross-contamination, while patient and healthy donor samples were processed together. The immunoSEQ multiplex PCR was used to amplify TCRB sequences from cDNA, generating 87-bp fragments that spanned the CDR3 region. Sequencing of the amplicons was performed on the Illumina HiSeq platform. The published analysis was carried out like this. Synthetic template baselines were used to correct PCR bias computationally, reads within Hamming distance 2 were collapsed together, and singletons that could not be merged were discarded. Reads were aligned to IMGT to assign V, D and J genes, CDR3 length, and insertions or deletions at six rearrangement sites. Within each subset, clonotype counts were normalized to sorted cell number, and only after that were true diversity and Gini coefficients computed with the tcR R package. The overlap coefficient, calculated on TCRB nucleotide sequences, was used to quantify repertoire sharing. TCRdb's version of the immuneACCESS table is confined to in-frame rearrangements and falls short of the full clone set. An unresolved V gene accounts for under half of the shortfall where checked; the remainder is of unknown origin. That table gives V, J and clone size, and the DNA gave D and trimming. For this sample the table gives about 340,000 clones, of which 7% to 9% were detected only once. The ten largest clonotypes hold more than 0.4% of the sample.

The CDR3 measures 13 amino acids from cysteine to phenylalanine. This entry keeps only the CDR3 DNA: 39 bases, framed from base 1. Cut back by 6 bases and 2 bases, the V and J ends lie 11 bases apart. CDR1 and CDR2 are read off the germline V gene (reference sequence) as MNHNY and SVGAGI. The chain uses TRBV6-6 and TRBJ2-7; the D gene identity is not certain. The specimen sequenced was central memory CD4+ T cells from blood. The source is a woman aged 18-30 years in good health. CDR3 loop: CASRDKVAYEQYF. The nucleotides read TGTGCCAGCAGGGATAAAGTAGCCTACGAGCAGTACTTC.